A single sample gave rise to the 12 T cell receptor beta chains below, sequenced in a study of cytomegalovirus exposure and HLA in healthy donors. Both 60 Vbeta primers and 13 Jbeta primers went into the PCR. The data were produced by immunoSEQ multiplex PCR, yet TCRdb's version contains in-frame clones alone and is incomplete. Altogether around 100,000 clones are present, around 83% being singletons, with the ten largest covering 22%. Sequences were obtained from PBMCs. The receptor set was obtained from a man under 40 in good health and CMV-seropositive.

This sequence joins TRBV4-1 and TRBJ2-1; D remains unclear. CDR1 and CDR2 from the germline V gene are MGHRA and YSYEKL. Trimming cost V 4 bases and J 8 bases, with 15 bases left between them. The CDR3 totals 14 residues. As DNA, the CDR3 is TGCGCCAGCAGCCTGGGTCAAGCAGGCGATGAGCAGTTCTTC. Residues: CASSLGQAGDEQFF.

The rearrangement uses TRBV5-4 and TRBJ2-3; D might be TRBD2 (7 bases). The CDR3 has 16 amino acids. Trimming removed 2 bases from V and 3 bases from J, with 16 bases in between. Germline V gives CDR1 SGHNT, CDR2 YYREEE (reference sequence). The chain's CDR3 is CASSFSGGMGTDTQYF. As DNA, the CDR3 is TGTGCCAGCAGCTTTTCGGGGGGCATGGGGACAGATACGCAGTATTTT.

The chain is built from TRBV28 and TRBJ1-2; TRBD1 might be the D (5 bases). The V gene lost 5 bases and the J gene lost 4 bases, with 14 bases spanning the gap. The CDR3 spans 14 residues. Germline values: CDR1 MDHEN, CDR2 SYDVKM. The CDR3 protein is CASSPAGGTYGYTF. Written as DNA, the CDR3 is TGTGCCAGCAGTCCGGCCGGGGGGACCTATGGCTACACCTTC.

The chain joins TRBV6-5 to TRBJ1-1; a weak D match, TRBD1 (5 bases). The germline V gene encodes CDR1 MNHEY and CDR2 SVGAGI. V was cut by 5 bases and J by 5 bases, with 12 bases left in between. The CDR3 extends over 13 amino acids. The CDR3 nucleotides are TGTGCCAGCAGTACGGGGGGTCGGACTGAAGCTTTCTTT. This gives the protein CASSTGGRTEAFF.

In the case of this clone: One end of the junction does not line up with germline, which may come from a read error. The genes are TRBV7-9 and TRBJ2-1; 9 nucleotides line up with TRBD2. The CDR3 loop spans 15 amino acids. Germline V gene sequence: CDR1 SEHNR, CDR2 FQNEAQ (reference sequence). The CDR3 DNA follows: TGTGCCAGCAGCCTAGCGGGGAGCTCCTACAATGAGCAGTTCTTC. As protein: CASSLAGSSYNEQFF.

The gene calls are TRBV30 and TRBJ2-5; D is perhaps TRBD1 (6 bases). The end of the DNA fits TRBJ2-7 better, so the J call may be wrong. Germline V CDR1 and CDR2: GTSNPN, SVGIG (reference sequence). This CDR3 has 12 amino acids. The CDR3 region is CATGRGSYEQYF. Here the CDR3 DNA reads TGTGCCACGGGCAGGGGCTCCTACGAGCAGTACTTC.

The genes are TRBV9 and TRBJ1-1, with 7 bases matching TRBD1. The CDR3 has 15 residues. V gave up 4 bases and J gave up 5 bases; unmatched junction bases: 11. The germline V gene encodes CDR1 SGDLS and CDR2 YYNGEE. The CDR3 here is CASSPGQWGWTEAFF. As DNA, the CDR3 is TGTGCCAGCAGCCCGGGACAGTGGGGGTGGACTGAAGCTTTCTTT.

The chain joins TRBV7-9 to TRBJ1-1; 8 bases line up with TRBD1. Germline V gives CDR1 SEHNR, CDR2 FQNEAQ (reference sequence). This CDR3 spans 15 amino acids. The trim removed 5 bases at V and 3 bases at J, leaving 8 bases unmatched. DNA for the CDR3: TGTGCCAGCAGCGCTTGGACAGGGCGGGACACTGAAGCTTTCTTT. Translated, it gives CASSAWTGRDTEAFF.

The chain recombines TRBV29-1 with TRBJ1-1; D not resolved. The CDR3 extends over 12 amino acids. V dropped 7 bases and J dropped 4 bases, with 13 bases sitting between them. Germline loops: CDR1 SQVTM, CDR2 ANQGSEA. The CDR3 loop is CSARPSGTEAFF. CDR3 nucleotides: TGCAGCGCCAGACCCTCGGGCACTGAAGCTTTCTTT. The complete variable domain, with remaining parts taken from reference TRBV29-1 and TRBJ1-1, reads SAVISQKPSRDICQRGTSLTIQCQVDSQVTMMFWYRQQPGQSLTLIATANQGSEATYESGFVIDKFPISRPNLTFSTLTVSNMSPEDSSIYLCSARPSGTEAFFGQGTRLTVV.

J is TRBJ2-1 and V is TRBV5-1, with TRBD2 matching 9 bases. CDR1 is SGHRS and CDR2 is YFSETQ in the germline V gene. The CDR3 loop spans 17 amino acids. The V segment lost 4 bases and the J segment 8 bases; nucleotides outside the gene matches: 16. CDR3 region: CASSPTWGGGVRYEQFF. The CDR3, as DNA: TGCGCCAGCAGCCCTACTTGGGGCGGGGGGGTAAGGTATGAGCAGTTCTTC.

CDR3 nucleotides: TGTGCCTGGAGTCCCTCTCGGACTAGCGGGGGGGAGTTCTTC. This gives the protein CAWSPSRTSGGEFF. V usage is TRBV30 and J usage is TRBJ2-1; TRBD2 matches at 15 bases. Trimming removed 2 bases from V and 14 bases from J; junction bases left unmatched: 7. Germline-derived CDR1 and CDR2 are GTSNPN and SVGIG (reference sequence). The CDR3 contains 14 residues. The entire variable domain, with the rest obtained from reference TRBV30 and TRBJ2-1, is as follows: SQTIHQWPATLVQPVGSPLSLECTVEGTSNPNLYWYRQAAGRGLQLLFYSVGIGQISSEVPQNLSASRPQDRQFILSSKKLLLSDSGFYLCAWSPSRTSGGEFFGPGTRLTVL.

Comment on this clone: Different DNA sequences within this sample yield the same CDR3. V gene TRBV29-1 combines with J gene TRBJ2-2; perhaps TRBD2 as D (6 bases). V was clipped by 5 bases and J by 2 bases, with 15 bases between them. There are 15 residues in the CDR3. Germline CDR1 and CDR2: SQVTM and ANQGSEA. The CDR3 protein is CSVSRRGSNTGELFF. CDR3 DNA sequence: TGCAGCGTTTCCCGACGGGGGTCTAACACCGGGGAGCTGTTTTTT.